This section outlines one TCR beta chain sequence together with its context. Its antigen is unidentified. The assay used deep level. Data came from immunoSEQ multiplex PCR; TCRdb stores just in-frame clones and leaves some out. The sample includes about 870,000 clones, 92% seen only once; the top ten take 24%. The CDR3 is made up of 15 amino acids. V was trimmed by 0 bases and J by 5 bases, leaving 14 bases between them. Germline V lookup: CDR1 SGDLS, CDR2 YYNGEE. This sample stems from a study of shared clonotypes between healthy human individuals. Positive CCR7 selection of CD45RO-negative cells yielded the naive CD8 cells, and terminally differentiated effector memory CD45RA+ cells were excluded. Study results and limitations: Estimated richness was generally greater in naive than memory subsets. A reduction in generation probabilities was seen for non-shared clonotypes relative to those shared by all four donors.

The rearrangement uses TRBV9 and TRBJ2-5; weak D call: TRBD1 (6 bases). What was sequenced was naive CD8+ T cells sorted from blood. This sequence was found in a young man in good health. The CDR3 spells CASSVVIGGSETQYF. DNA of the CDR3: TGTGCCAGCAGCGTAGTTATAGGGGGATCTGAGACCCAGTACTTC.